This TCR beta chain was observed in a study of T cell changes during pregnancy in multiple sclerosis. This clone came up a few times. V was trimmed by 1 base and J by 5 bases, leaving 12 bases between them. The CDR3 extends over 16 amino acids. Germline values: CDR1 LGHNA, CDR2 YNFKEQ. Measured with immunoSEQ multiplex PCR; TCRdb has only the in-frame clones, and not every one. The data hold fewer than 70,000 clones, with about 89% observed a single time. The chain is built from TRBV4-2 and TRBJ1-6; no clear D gene. This receptor was identified in a female donor with multiple sclerosis, enrolled in a pregnancy study. This specimen consisted of peripheral blood, obtained in the first trimester of pregnancy. The CDR3 loop reads CASSQGGGRDNSPLHF. CDR3 DNA sequence: TGTGCCAGCAGCCAAGGGGGAGGCAGAGATAATTCACCCCTCCACTTT.